This T cell receptor (beta chain) was sequenced for a study of CD4 T cells in relation to SARS-CoV-2 and coronaviruses. Study context: PBMCs were cultured with antigen for approximately nine days before TCR beta sequencing.

Before the COVID-19 pandemic, during about 2010-2018, CD4+ T cells were taken from unexposed donors. After ten to eleven days of culture, CD4+ T cells were isolated. General study results and limits: About 65% of donors had memory CD4+ clonotypes crossrecognizing SARS-CoV-2 and common cold coronavirus spike.

This clone came up a few times. Its antigen is still unknown. V was trimmed by 0 bases and J by 0 bases, leaving 8 bases between them. CDR3 size: 14 residues. Germline values: CDR1 SQVTM, CDR2 ANQGSEA. Data came from immunoSEQ multiplex PCR; TCRdb stores just in-frame clones and leaves some out. The sample has 12,000 or so clones, 70% to 80% seen once. The clonotype originates from a human donor in good health. The rearrangement joins TRBV29-1 to TRBJ1-1, with D uncertain. Sequenced: CD4+ T cells from PBMCs, cultured in vitro. This chain's CDR3 is CSVEDSAMNTEAFF. The CDR3 DNA reads TGCAGCGTTGAAGACTCCGCTATGAACACTGAAGCTTTCTTT.